One sample yielded the 9 T cell receptor beta chains listed below, sequenced in a study of CD8 T cells in ankylosing spondylitis. In TCRdb, the 5' RACE reads were re-called with MiXCR into one record per CDR3 protein. The table lists some 140,000 distinct CDR3 sequences, 6% to 8% of them singletons, with around 12% in the top ten. Sequencing was performed on blood, either unsorted or a sorted T cell fraction (not recorded which). These receptors were taken from a female donor with ankylosing spondylitis or in good health (not recorded which).

On this clonotype: A much larger clone lies a single base off, so this may be a read error. The CDR3 here is CASSLQGNEQFF. CDR3 bases: TGTGCCAGCAGCTTACAGGGGAATGAGCAGTTCTTC. V is TRBV11-1 and J is TRBJ2-1; perhaps TRBD1 as D (6 bases). The CDR3 has 12 residues. Germline CDR1 reads SGHAT; CDR2 reads FQDESV (reference sequence). V was cut by 2 bases and J by 7 bases, with 6 bases left in between. The full variable domain, rest sourced from reference TRBV11-1 and TRBJ2-1, is EAEVAQSPRYKITEKSQAVAFWCDPISGHATLYWYRQILGQGPELLVQFQDESVVDDSQLPKDRFSAERLKGVDSTLKIQPAELGDSAMYLCASSLQGNEQFFGPGTRLTVL.

This clonotype was detected many times. This chain uses TRBV5-1 with TRBJ2-2; 9 bases align to TRBD2. Trimming took 3 bases from V and 2 from J; bases not matched to a gene: 5. The V gene's germline CDR1 is SGHRS and CDR2 YFSETQ. The CDR3 sequence is 16 residues long. The CDR3 sequence is CASSSLAGANTGELFF. CDR3 DNA sequence: TGCGCCAGCAGCTCCTTAGCGGGGGCCAACACCGGGGAGCTGTTTTTT.

This clonotype was recorded at least ten times. The chain joins TRBV28 to TRBJ2-7, with D unclear. This CDR3 is built from 14 residues. Germline V gene data show CDR1 as MDHEN and CDR2 as SYDVKM. Trimming took off 5 bases at V and 4 bases at J, with 15 bases between the two ends. In nucleotides, the CDR3 is TGTGCCAGCAGTACTAACCCGCACCTATACGAGCAGTACTTC. As protein: CASSTNPHLYEQYF.

At least ten counts were recorded for this clonotype. For the CDR3, the DNA is TGTGCCAGCAGTTACTTCAAGTCGGGGGGCACTGAAGCTTTCTTT. Its translation: CASSYFKSGGTEAFF. The chain couples TRBV6-5 to TRBJ1-1; tentatively, D is TRBD1 (5 bases). Germline CDR1 is MNHEY and CDR2 is SVGAGI. The CDR3 runs 15 residues. Trimming left V 1 base short and J 4 bases short, with 13 bases between.

The chain has TRBV4-2 and TRBJ1-1, with TRBD1 matching over 8 bases. After removal of 4 bases from V and 1 base from J, the junction contained 8 bases not matched to a gene. In germline, CDR1 is LGHNA, CDR2 YNFKEQ. The CDR3 is 16 residues long. The CDR3 nucleotides are TGTGCCAGCAGCCCCAATCCGGGACAGGAGAACACTGAAGCTTTCTTT. This translates into CASSPNPGQENTEAFF.

The chain links TRBV19 to TRBJ1-1, with D possibly TRBD1 on 6 matching bases. The CDR3 spans 14 residues. The germline V gene has CDR1 LNHDA and CDR2 SQIVND (reference sequence). The V end was cut by 3 bases, the J end by 5 bases, with 13 bases between. In nucleotides, the CDR3 is TGTGCCAGTAGTATCGGGGGGCGCGGAACTGAAGCTTTCTTT. It is translated as CASSIGGRGTEAFF. Full variable domain (rest looked up from reference TRBV19 and TRBJ1-1): DGGITQSPKYLFRKEGQNVTLSCEQNLNHDAMYWYRQDPGQGLRLIYYSQIVNDFQKGDIAEGYSVSREKKESFPLTVTSAQKNPTAFYLCASSIGGRGTEAFFGQGTRLTVV.

This clonotype came up many times. The chain has TRBV12-3 or TRBV12-4 and TRBJ1-4; D not resolved. Trimming took 1 base from V and 5 from J, leaving 17 bases between them. The CDR3 loop spans 17 amino acids. This CDR3 is CASSLDSWSSINEKLFF. The DNA for the CDR3 is TGTGCCAGCAGTTTAGATTCGTGGAGCAGTATAAATGAAAAACTGTTTTTT.

This clonotype has a count of ten or more. The rearrangement joins TRBV5-1 to TRBJ2-5; perhaps TRBD1 as D (6 bases). CDR1 SGHRS and CDR2 YFSETQ come from the germline V gene. This CDR3 has 14 amino acids. V lost 3 bases and J lost 0, with 9 bases in between. The CDR3 DNA reads TGCGCCAGCAGCTCCGGACAGTACCAAGAGACCCAGTACTTC. It yields the protein CASSSGQYQETQYF.

The chain employs TRBV4-2 and TRBJ1-4, with D maybe TRBD1 (5 bases). The CDR3 is 18 amino acids. CDR1 LGHNA and CDR2 YNFKEQ come from the germline V gene. V dropped 0 bases and J dropped 4 bases, with 18 bases sitting between them. The DNA for the CDR3 is TGTGCCAGCAGCCAAGAAGGCACCGGGACTCAGGATAATGAAAAACTGTTTTTT. Encoded protein: CASSQEGTGTQDNEKLFF.